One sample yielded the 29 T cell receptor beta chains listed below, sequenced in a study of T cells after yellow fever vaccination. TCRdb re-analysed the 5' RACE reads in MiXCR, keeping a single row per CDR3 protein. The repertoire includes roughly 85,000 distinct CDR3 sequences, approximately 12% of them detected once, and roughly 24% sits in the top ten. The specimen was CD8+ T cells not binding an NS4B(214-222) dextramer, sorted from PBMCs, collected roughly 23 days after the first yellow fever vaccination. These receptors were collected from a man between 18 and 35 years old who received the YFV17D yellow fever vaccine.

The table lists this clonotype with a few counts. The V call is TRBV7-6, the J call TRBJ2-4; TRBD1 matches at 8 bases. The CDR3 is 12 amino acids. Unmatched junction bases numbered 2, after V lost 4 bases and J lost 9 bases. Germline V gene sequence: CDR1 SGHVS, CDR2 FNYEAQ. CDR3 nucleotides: TGTGCCAGCAGCTCGGGGACAGGCATTCAGTACTTC. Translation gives CASSSGTGIQYF.

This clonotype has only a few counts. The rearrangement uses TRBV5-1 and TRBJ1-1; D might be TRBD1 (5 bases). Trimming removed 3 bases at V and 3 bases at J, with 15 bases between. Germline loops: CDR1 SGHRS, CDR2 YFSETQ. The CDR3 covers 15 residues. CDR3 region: CASSSIRAGDTEAFF. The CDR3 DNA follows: TGCGCCAGCAGCTCCATCCGGGCGGGGGACACTGAAGCTTTCTTT.

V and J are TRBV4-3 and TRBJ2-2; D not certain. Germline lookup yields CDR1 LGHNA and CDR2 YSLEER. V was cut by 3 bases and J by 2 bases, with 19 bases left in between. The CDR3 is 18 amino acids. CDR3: CASSQDPEFRLNTGELFF. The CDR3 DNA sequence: TGCGCCAGCAGCCAGGACCCTGAATTCCGACTTAACACCGGGGAGCTGTTTTTT.

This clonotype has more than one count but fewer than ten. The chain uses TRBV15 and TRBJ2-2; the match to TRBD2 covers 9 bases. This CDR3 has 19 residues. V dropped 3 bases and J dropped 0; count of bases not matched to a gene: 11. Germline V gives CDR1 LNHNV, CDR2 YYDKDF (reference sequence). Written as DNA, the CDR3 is TGTGCCACCAGCAGGGCGTTTGGCGGGGGGGCGGCGAACACCGGGGAGCTGTTTTTT. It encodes CATSRAFGGGAANTGELFF.

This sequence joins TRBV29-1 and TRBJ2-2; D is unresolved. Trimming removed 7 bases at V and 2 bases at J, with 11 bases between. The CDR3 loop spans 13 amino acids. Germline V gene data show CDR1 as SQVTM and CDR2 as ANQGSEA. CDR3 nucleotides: TGCAGCGCCCAAGGACCAAACACCGGGGAGCTGTTTTTT. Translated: CSAQGPNTGELFF.

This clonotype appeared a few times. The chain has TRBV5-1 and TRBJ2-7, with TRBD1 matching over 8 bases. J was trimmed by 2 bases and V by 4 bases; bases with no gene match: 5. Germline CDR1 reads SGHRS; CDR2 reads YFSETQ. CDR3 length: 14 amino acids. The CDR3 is CASSQGTGPYEQYV. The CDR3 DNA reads TGCGCCAGCAGCCAGGGGACAGGTCCCTACGAGCAGTACGTC.

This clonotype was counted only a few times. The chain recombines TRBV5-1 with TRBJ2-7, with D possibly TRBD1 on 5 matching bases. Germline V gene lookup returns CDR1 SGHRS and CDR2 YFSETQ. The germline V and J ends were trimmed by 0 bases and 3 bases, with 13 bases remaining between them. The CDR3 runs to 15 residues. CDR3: CASSLVWGSGYEQYF. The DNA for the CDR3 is TGCGCCAGCAGCTTGGTGTGGGGCTCGGGCTACGAGCAGTACTTC.

The CDR3 DNA reads as TGTGCCAGCAGCTTAGGGCCGCCGACAGGGAACCCCGAAGCTTTCTTT. Translation gives CASSLGPPTGNPEAFF. This chain links TRBV7-9 with TRBJ1-1, with 7 bases aligning to TRBD1. Germline assignment: CDR1 SEHNR and CDR2 FQNEAQ (reference sequence). The CDR3 has 16 residues. V gave up 1 base and J gave up 8 bases; unmatched junction bases: 13.

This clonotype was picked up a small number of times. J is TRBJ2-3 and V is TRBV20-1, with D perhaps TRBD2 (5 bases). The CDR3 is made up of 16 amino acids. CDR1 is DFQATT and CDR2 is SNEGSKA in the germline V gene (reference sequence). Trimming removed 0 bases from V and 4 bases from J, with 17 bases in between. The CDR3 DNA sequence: TGCAGTGCTAGAGATCTAGCATCCGCGAGGGCAGATACGCAGTATTTT. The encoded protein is CSARDLASARADTQYF.

The CDR3 DNA follows: TGTGCCAGCAGCAGTTCTACAGGAGGGGTTGGCTACACCTTC. The encoded protein is CASSSSTGGVGYTF. The genes are TRBV12-3 or TRBV12-4 and TRBJ1-2; weak D call: TRBD1 (5 bases). This CDR3 comprises 14 residues. V was pared by 6 bases and J by 7 bases, with 18 bases between.

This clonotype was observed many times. This CDR3 reads CASSLRGGVEAFF. In DNA, the CDR3 is TGCGCCAGCAGCTTGAGGGGAGGAGTTGAAGCTTTCTTT. The chain is built from TRBV5-1 and TRBJ1-1, with D tentatively TRBD1 (5 bases). V lost 1 base and J lost 7, with 11 bases in between. Per germline, CDR1 SGHRS and CDR2 YFSETQ. This CDR3 spans 13 amino acids. Using reference TRBV5-1 and TRBJ1-1 for the parts outside the CDR3, the full variable domain is KAGVTQTPRYLIKTRGQQVTLSCSPISGHRSVSWYQQTPGQGLQFLFEYFSETQRNKGNFPGRFSGRQFSNSRSEMNVSTLELGDSALYLCASSLRGGVEAFFGQGTRLTVV.

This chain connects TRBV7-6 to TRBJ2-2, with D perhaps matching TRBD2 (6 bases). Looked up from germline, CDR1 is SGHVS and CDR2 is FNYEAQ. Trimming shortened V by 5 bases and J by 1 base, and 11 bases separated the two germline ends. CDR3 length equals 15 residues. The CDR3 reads CASSLEGMNTGELFF. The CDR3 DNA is TGTGCCAGCAGCCTGGAGGGGATGAACACCGGGGAGCTGTTTTTT.

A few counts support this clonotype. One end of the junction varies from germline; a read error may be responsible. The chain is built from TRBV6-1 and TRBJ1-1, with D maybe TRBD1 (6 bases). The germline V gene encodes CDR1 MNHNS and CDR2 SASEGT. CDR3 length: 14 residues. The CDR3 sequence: CASSEPGANIEAFF. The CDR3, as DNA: TGTGCCAGCAGTGAACCGGGGGCGAACATTGAAGCTTTCTTT.

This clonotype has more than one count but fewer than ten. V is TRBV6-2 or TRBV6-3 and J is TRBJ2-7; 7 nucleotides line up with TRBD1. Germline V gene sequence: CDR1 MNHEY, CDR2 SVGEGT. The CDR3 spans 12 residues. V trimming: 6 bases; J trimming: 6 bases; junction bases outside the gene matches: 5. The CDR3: CASRSTGVEQYV. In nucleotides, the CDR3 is TGTGCCAGCAGGAGTACAGGGGTCGAGCAGTACGTC.

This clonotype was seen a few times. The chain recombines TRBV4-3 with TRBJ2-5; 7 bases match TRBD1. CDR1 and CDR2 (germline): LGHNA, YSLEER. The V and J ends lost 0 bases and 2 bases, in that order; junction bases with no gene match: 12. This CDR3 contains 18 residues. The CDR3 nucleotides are TGCGCCAGCAGCCAAGACGGAAGGGACAGTGGAGTTCAAGAGACCCAGTACTTC. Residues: CASSQDGRDSGVQETQYF.

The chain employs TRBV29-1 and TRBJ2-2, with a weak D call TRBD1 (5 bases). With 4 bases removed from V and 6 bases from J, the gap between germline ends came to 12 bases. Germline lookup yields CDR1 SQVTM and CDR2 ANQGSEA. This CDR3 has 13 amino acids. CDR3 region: CSVGPKGPGELFF. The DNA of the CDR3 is TGCAGCGTTGGGCCTAAGGGGCCCGGGGAGCTGTTTTTT.

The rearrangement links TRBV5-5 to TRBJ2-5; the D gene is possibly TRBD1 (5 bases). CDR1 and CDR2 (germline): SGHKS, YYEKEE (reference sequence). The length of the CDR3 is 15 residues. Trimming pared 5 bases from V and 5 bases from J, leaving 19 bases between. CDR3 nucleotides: TGTGCCAGCAGTTTTAGCAACTCCAAGGGGGAGACCCAGTACTTC. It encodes CASSFSNSKGETQYF.

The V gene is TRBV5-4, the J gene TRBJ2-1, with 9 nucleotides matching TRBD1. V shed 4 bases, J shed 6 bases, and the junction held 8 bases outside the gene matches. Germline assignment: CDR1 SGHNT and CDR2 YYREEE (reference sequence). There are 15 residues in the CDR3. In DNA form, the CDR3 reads TGTGCCAGCAGCCCTACCGGGACAGGGATCAATGAGCAGTTCTTC. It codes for CASSPTGTGINEQFF. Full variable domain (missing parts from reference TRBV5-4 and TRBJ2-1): ETGVTQSPTHLIKTRGQQVTLRCSSQSGHNTVSWYQQALGQGPQFIFQYYREEENGRGNFPPRFSGLQFPNYSSELNVNALELDDSALYLCASSPTGTGINEQFFGPGTRLTVL.

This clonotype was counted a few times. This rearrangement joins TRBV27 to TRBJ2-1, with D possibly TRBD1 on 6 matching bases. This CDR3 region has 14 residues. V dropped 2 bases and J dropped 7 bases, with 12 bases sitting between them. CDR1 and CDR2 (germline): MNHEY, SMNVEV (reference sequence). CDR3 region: CASSLQGSKNEQFF. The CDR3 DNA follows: TGTGCCAGCAGTTTACAGGGGTCTAAGAATGAGCAGTTCTTC.

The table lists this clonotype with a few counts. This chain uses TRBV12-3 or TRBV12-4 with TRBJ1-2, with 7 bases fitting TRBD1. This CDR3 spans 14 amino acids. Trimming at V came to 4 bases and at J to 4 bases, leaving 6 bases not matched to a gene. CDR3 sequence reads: CASSSGTVVYGYTF. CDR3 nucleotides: TGTGCCAGCAGTTCAGGGACAGTGGTCTATGGCTACACCTTC.

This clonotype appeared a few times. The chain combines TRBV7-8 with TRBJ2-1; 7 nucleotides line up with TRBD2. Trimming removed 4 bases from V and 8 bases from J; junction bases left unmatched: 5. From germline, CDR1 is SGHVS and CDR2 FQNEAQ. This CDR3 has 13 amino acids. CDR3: CASSSGLGDEQFF. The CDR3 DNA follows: TGTGCCAGCAGCTCAGGACTAGGCGATGAGCAGTTCTTC.

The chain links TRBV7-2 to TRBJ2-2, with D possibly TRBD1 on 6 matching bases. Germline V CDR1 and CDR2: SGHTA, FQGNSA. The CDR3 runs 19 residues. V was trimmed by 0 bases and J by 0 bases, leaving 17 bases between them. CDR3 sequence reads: CASSLAWTAKGANTGELFF. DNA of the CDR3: TGTGCCAGCAGCTTAGCGTGGACAGCCAAGGGGGCGAACACCGGGGAGCTGTTTTTT.

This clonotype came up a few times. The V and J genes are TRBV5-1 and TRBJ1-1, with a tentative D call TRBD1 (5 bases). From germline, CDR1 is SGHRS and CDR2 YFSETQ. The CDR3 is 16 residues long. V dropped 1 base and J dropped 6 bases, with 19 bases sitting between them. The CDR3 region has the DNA TGCGCCAGCAGCTTGAGGGACTGGGGCCCGGGTGCTGAAGCTTTCTTT. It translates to CASSLRDWGPGAEAFF.

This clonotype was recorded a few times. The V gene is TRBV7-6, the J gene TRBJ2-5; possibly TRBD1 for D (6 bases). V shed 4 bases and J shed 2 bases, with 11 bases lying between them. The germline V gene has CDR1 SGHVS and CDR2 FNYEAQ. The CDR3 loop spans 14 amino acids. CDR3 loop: CASSSYREQETQYF. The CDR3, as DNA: TGTGCCAGCAGCTCATACAGGGAACAAGAGACCCAGTACTTC.

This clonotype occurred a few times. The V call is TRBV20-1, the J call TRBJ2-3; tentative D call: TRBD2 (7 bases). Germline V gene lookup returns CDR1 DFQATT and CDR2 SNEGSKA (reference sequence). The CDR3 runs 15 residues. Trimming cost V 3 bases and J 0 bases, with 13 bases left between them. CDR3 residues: CSASEAGASTDTQYF. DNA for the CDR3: TGCAGTGCTAGCGAGGCGGGGGCGAGCACAGATACGCAGTATTTT.

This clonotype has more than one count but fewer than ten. In DNA, the CDR3 is TGTGCCATCAGTTACGGGGACGGGAATGAGCAGTTCTTC. Residues: CAISYGDGNEQFF. V and J are TRBV10-3 and TRBJ2-1; D tentatively reads TRBD1 or TRBD2 (5 bases each). This CDR3 is built from 13 residues. Trimming took 5 bases from V and 7 from J, leaving 12 bases between them. The germline V gene has CDR1 ENHRY and CDR2 SYGVKD.

Written as DNA, the CDR3 is TGTGCCAGCAGTTACAACGCCGGGACTAGCAATTTCTTC. Translating it yields CASSYNAGTSNFF. J is TRBJ2-1 and V is TRBV6-5, with 9 nucleotides matching TRBD2. The trim removed 2 bases at V and 16 bases at J, leaving 9 bases unmatched. Germline CDR1 reads MNHEY; CDR2 reads SVGAGI. This CDR3 has 13 residues.

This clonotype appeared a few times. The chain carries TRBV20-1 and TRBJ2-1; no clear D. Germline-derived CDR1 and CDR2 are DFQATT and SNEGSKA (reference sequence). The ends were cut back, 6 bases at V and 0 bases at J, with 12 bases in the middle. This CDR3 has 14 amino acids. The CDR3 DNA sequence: TGCAGTGCGTCCGACTGGAGCTCCTACAATGAGCAGTTCTTC. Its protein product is CSASDWSSYNEQFF.

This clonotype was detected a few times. The CDR3 DNA sequence: TGCGCCAGCAGCTTGGGAGTGGGGGCTGGGACTGAAGCTTTCTTT. Translating gives CASSLGVGAGTEAFF. V and J are TRBV5-1 and TRBJ1-1; a weak D match, TRBD1 (6 bases). V lost 0 bases, J lost 5 bases, and 14 bases lay in between. The CDR3 is 15 residues long. Germline V gene sequence: CDR1 SGHRS, CDR2 YFSETQ. The full variable domain, in which reference TRBV5-1 and TRBJ1-1 provide the parts outside the CDR3, is KAGVTQTPRYLIKTRGQQVTLSCSPISGHRSVSWYQQTPGQGLQFLFEYFSETQRNKGNFPGRFSGRQFSNSRSEMNVSTLELGDSALYLCASSLGVGAGTEAFFGQGTRLTVV.